The T cell receptor (beta chain) described here comes from a study of cytomegalovirus exposure and HLA in healthy donors. Study-level results: Some V segments, TRBV6-2 and TRBV6-3 among them, were indistinguishable and were therefore excluded.

The CDR3 has 15 amino acids. V was pared by 3 bases and J by 2 bases, with 3 bases of the junction left unmatched. Germline V lookup: CDR1 MDHEN, CDR2 SYDVKM. A multiplex PCR was run with 60 Vbeta primers and 13 Jbeta primers. TCRdb's table, derived via immunoSEQ multiplex PCR, lists solely in-frame clones and lacks some. In the table there are 100,000 or so clones, roughly 70% of which are singletons. When sampled, the donors appeared nominally healthy, though they likely had unrecorded immune exposures. Details on this clone: The antigen is unknown.

The sequencing sample was made of PBMCs. The rearrangement joins TRBV28 to TRBJ2-1, with TRBD2 matching over 8 bases. The origin of this receptor is a man aged 50-60 years in good health and CMV-seronegative. In DNA, the CDR3 is TGTGCCAGCAGTTTTCTGCGGGGGGCCTACAATGAGCAGTTCTTC. Translating gives CASSFLRGAYNEQFF.